Detailed here is one T cell receptor beta chain. The target antigen is unknown. The source of the sample is a study of beta chain features in type 1 diabetes. General study results and limits: Type 1 diabetes patients had TCRB CDR3s that were shorter (moderately but significantly so) in all four CD4+ subsets.

Investigators reverse transcribed all isolated RNA, so they sequenced expressed TCRB transcripts. The method was immunoSEQ multiplex PCR; TCRdb's version includes in-frame clones alone and lacks a portion of them. The sample holds about 15,000 clones, 55% to 75% seen once. Looked up from germline, CDR1 is SGHDT and CDR2 is YYEEEE. Unmatched junction bases numbered 5, after V lost 1 base and J lost 8 bases. CDR3 size: 14 residues. Naive, central memory, regulatory and stem cell-like memory cells within the CD4+ compartment were sorted using CD45RO/CCR7/CD25/CD127/CD95/CD27. V usage is TRBV5-6 and J usage is TRBJ1-4; 7 bases line up with TRBD1. Input material: Tregs from blood. The TCR sequence derives from a man younger than 45 with type 1 diabetes. In DNA, the CDR3 is TGTGCCAGCAGCTTGACAGGGGTCGGAGAAAAACTGTTTTTT. Translated, it gives CASSLTGVGEKLFF. Full variable domain (missing parts from reference TRBV5-6 and TRBJ1-4): DAGVTQSPTHLIKTRGQQVTLRCSPKSGHDTVSWYQQALGQGPQFIFQYYEEEERQRGNFPDRFSGHQFPNYSSELNVNALLLGDSALYLCASSLTGVGEKLFFGSGTQLSVL.